Here is one T cell receptor (beta chain) with its context. Antigen unknown. Next came a second PCR, run for about 6 to 12 cycles, which used a sample-barcoded 5' primer along with a J-beta primer mix. Each CDR3 protein gets one entry after TCRdb re-called the 5' RACE reads with MiXCR. The sample holds about 1.8 million distinct CDR3 sequences, roughly 52% seen once. The record originates from a study of blood T cells in healthy people across ages. General study results and limits: Versus aged donors, long-lived donors had higher diversity and more naive CD4+ cells.

This CDR3 spans 15 amino acids. CDR1 is SGHTA, CDR2 FQGNSA, per germline. V gave up 2 bases and J gave up 5 bases, with 12 bases separating them. Sequencing was carried out using blood. This clonotype originated in a woman in her 40s in good health. The rearrangement joins TRBV7-2 to TRBJ1-4, with D unresolved. CDR3 DNA sequence: TGTGCCAGCAGCTTACTAACGAACTTGAATGAAAAACTGTTTTTT. It translates to CASSLLTNLNEKLFF.